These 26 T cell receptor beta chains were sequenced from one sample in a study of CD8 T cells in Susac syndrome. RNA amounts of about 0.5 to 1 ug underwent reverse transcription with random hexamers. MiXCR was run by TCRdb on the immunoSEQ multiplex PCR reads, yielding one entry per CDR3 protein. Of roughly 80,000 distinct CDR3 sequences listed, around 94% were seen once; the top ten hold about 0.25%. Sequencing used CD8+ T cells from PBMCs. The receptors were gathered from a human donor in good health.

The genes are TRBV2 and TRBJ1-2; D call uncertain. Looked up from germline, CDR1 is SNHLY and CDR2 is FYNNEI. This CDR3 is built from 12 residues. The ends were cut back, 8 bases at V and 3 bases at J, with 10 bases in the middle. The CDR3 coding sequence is TGTGCCAGCCTGGACGGATACTATGGCTACACCTTC. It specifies CASLDGYYGYTF.

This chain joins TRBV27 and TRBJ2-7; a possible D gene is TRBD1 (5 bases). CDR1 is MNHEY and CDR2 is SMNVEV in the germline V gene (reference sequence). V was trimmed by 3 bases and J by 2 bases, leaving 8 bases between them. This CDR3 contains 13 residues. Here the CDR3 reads CASSFLDTYEQYF. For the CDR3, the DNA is TGTGCCAGCAGTTTCTTGGACACCTACGAGCAGTACTTC.

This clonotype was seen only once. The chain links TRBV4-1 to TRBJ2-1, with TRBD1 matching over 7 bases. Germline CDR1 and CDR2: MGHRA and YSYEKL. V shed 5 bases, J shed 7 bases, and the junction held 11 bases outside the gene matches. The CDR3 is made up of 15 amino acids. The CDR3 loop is CASSSSGGRGNEQFF. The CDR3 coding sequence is TGCGCCAGCAGCTCTTCAGGGGGAAGAGGTAATGAGCAGTTCTTC.

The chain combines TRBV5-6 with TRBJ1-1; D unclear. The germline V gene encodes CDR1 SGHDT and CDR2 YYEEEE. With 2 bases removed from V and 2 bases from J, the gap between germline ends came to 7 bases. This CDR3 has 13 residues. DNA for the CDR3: TGTGCCAGCAGCTTAACACCTAACACTGAAGCTTTCTTT. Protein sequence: CASSLTPNTEAFF. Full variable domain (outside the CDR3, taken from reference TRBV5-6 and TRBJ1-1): DAGVTQSPTHLIKTRGQQVTLRCSPKSGHDTVSWYQQALGQGPQFIFQYYEEEERQRGNFPDRFSGHQFPNYSSELNVNALLLGDSALYLCASSLTPNTEAFFGQGTRLTVV.

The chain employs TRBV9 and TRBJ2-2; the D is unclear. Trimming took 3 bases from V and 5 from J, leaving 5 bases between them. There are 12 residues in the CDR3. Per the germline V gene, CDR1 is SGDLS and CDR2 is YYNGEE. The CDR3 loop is CASSAGTGELFF. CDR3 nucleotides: TGTGCCAGCAGCGCCGGTACCGGGGAGCTGTTTTTT.

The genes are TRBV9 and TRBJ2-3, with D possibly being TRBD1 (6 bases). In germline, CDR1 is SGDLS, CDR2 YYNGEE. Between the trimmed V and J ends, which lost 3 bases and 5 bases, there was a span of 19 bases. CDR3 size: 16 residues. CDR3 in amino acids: CASSEGESVSRDTQYF. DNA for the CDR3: TGTGCCAGCAGCGAGGGGGAGTCGGTTTCCCGAGATACGCAGTATTTT.

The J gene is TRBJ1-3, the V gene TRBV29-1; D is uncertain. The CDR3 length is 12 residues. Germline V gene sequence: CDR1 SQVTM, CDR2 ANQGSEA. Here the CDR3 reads CSSVGRGNTIYF. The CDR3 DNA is TGCAGTTCTGTTGGGCGTGGAAACACCATATATTTT. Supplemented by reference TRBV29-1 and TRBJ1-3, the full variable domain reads SAVISQKPSRDICQRGTSLTIQCQVDSQVTMMFWYRQQPGQSLTLIATANQGSEATYESGFVIDKFPISRPNLTFSTLTVSNMSPEDSSIYLCSSVGRGNTIYFGEGSWLTVV.

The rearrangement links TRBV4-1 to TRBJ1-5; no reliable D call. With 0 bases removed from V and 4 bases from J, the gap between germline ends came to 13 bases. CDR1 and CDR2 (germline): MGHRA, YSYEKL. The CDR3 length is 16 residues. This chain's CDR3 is CASSQDQAGGNQPQHF. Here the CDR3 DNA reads TGCGCCAGCAGCCAAGATCAGGCGGGAGGGAATCAGCCCCAGCATTTT.

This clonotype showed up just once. The CDR3 DNA reads as TGTGCCAGCTTGGACAGGGTGTTCGATGGCTACACCTTC. It specifies CASLDRVFDGYTF. This chain joins TRBV2 and TRBJ1-2; TRBD1 matches 8 bases. CDR1 is SNHLY, CDR2 FYNNEI, per germline. This CDR3 spans 13 amino acids. V dropped 8 bases and J dropped 6; count of bases not matched to a gene: 8.

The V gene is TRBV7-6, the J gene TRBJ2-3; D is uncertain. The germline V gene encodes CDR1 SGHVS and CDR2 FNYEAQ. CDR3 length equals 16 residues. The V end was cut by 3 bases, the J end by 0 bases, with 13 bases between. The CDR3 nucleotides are TGTGCCAGCAGCTTGCTAGTTTTTACTAGCACAGATACGCAGTATTTT. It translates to CASSLLVFTSTDTQYF.

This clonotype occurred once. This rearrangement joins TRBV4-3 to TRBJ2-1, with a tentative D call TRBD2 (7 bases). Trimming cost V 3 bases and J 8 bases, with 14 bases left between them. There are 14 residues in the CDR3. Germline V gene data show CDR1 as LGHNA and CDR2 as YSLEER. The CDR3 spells CASSQTRGGYEQFF. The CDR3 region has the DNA TGCGCCAGCAGCCAGACGAGGGGGGGCTATGAGCAGTTCTTC.

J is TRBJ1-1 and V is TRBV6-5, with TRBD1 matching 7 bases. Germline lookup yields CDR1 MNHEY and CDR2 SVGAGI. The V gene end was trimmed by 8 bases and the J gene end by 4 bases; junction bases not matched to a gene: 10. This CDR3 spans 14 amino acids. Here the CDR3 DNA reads TGTGCCAGCCAAACGCAGGGGGGATTCACTGAAGCTTTCTTT. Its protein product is CASQTQGGFTEAFF.

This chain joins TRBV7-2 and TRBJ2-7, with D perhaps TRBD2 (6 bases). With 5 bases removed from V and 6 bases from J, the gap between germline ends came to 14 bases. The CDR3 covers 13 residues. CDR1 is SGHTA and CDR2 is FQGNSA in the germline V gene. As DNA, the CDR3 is TGTGCCAGCAGCCCGACGTGGAGGGGCGAGCAGTACTTC. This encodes CASSPTWRGEQYF.

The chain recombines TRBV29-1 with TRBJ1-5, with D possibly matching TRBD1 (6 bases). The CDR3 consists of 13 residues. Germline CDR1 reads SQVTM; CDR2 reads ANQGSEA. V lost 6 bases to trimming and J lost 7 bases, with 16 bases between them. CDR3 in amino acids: CSVLQGSEQPQHF. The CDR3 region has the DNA TGCAGCGTCCTACAGGGATCGGAGCAGCCCCAGCATTTT. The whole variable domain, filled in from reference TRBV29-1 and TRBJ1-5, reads SAVISQKPSRDICQRGTSLTIQCQVDSQVTMMFWYRQQPGQSLTLIATANQGSEATYESGFVIDKFPISRPNLTFSTLTVSNMSPEDSSIYLCSVLQGSEQPQHFGDGTRLSIL.

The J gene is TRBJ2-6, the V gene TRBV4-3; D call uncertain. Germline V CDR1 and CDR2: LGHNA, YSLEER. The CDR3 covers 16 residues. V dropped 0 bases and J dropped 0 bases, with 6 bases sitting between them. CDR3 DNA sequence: TGCGCCAGCAGCCAAGAGGGGTACTCTGGGGCCAACGTCCTGACTTTC. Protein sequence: CASSQEGYSGANVLTF.

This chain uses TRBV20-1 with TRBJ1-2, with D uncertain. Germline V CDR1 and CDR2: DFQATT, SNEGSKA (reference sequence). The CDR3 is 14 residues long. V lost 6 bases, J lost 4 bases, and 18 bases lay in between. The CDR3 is CSAPVPDRFYGYTF. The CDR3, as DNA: TGCAGTGCCCCTGTCCCGGACCGCTTCTATGGCTACACCTTC.

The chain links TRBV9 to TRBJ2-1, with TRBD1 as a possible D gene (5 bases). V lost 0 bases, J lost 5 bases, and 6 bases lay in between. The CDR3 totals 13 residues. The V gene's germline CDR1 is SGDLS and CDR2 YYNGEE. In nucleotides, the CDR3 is TGTGCCAGCAGCGTAGTGGACAACAATGAGCAGTTCTTC. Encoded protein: CASSVVDNNEQFF.

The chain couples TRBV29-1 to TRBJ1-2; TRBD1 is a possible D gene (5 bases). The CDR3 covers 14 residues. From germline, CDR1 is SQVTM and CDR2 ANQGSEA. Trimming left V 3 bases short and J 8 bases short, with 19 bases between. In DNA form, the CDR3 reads TGCAGCGTTGATAAGGGGAGAGAGGTCCGGGGCTACACCTTC. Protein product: CSVDKGREVRGYTF.

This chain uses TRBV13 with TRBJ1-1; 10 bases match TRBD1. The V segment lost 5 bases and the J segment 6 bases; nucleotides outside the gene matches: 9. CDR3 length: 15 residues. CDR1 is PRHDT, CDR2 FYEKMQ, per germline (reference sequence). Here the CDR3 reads CASSPGGQGNPEAFF. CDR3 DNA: TGTGCCAGCAGCCCGGGGGGACAGGGGAATCCTGAAGCTTTCTTT. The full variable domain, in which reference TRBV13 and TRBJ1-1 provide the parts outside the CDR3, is AAGVIQSPRHLIKEKRETATLKCYPIPRHDTVYWYQQGPGQDPQFLISFYEKMQSDKGSIPDRFSAQQFSDYHSELNMSSLELGDSALYFCASSPGGQGNPEAFFGQGTRLTVV.

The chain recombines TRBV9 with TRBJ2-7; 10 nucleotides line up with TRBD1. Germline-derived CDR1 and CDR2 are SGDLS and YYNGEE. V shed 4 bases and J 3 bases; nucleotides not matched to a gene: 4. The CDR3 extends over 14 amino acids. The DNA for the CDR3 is TGTGCCAGCAGCCGGGACAGGGGTCTCTACGAGCAGTACTTC. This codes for CASSRDRGLYEQYF.

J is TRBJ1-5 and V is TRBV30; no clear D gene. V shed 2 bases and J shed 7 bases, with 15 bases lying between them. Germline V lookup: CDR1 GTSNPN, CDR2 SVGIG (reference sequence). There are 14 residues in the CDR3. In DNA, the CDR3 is TGTGCCTGGAGTAAGGCAGGCAACAGACAGCCCCAGCATTTT. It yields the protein CAWSKAGNRQPQHF.

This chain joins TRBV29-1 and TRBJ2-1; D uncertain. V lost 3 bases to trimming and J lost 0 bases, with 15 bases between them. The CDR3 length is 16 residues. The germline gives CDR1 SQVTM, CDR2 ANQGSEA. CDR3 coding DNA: TGCAGCGTTGAGGGAACCCATAAAACCTCCTACAATGAGCAGTTCTTC. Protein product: CSVEGTHKTSYNEQFF.

CDR3 sequence (DNA): TGCGCCAGCAGCCAAGAGCTAGCGGGGAGGGTCACAGATACGCAGTATTTT. Translating it yields CASSQELAGRVTDTQYF. The chain combines TRBV4-1 with TRBJ2-3; 9 bases are a match to TRBD2. This CDR3 is built from 17 residues. The J segment lost 2 bases and the V segment lost 0 bases, leaving 6 bases of the junction unmatched. The germline gives CDR1 MGHRA, CDR2 YSYEKL.

DNA for the CDR3: TGTGCCAGCAGCGTAGTAGCCGGGACTAACTACAATGAGCAGTTCTTC. As protein: CASSVVAGTNYNEQFF. This sequence joins TRBV9 and TRBJ2-1, with TRBD2 identical over 7 bases. The CDR3 has 16 residues. Germline loops: CDR1 SGDLS, CDR2 YYNGEE. V lost 0 bases and J lost 3; bases outside the gene matches: 6.

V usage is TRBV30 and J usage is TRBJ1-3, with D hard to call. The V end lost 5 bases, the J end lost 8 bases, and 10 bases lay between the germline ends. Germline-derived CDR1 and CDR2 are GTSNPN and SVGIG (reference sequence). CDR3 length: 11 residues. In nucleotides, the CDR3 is TGTGCCTGGTCCGTTGGTGACACCATATATTTT. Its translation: CAWSVGDTIYF.

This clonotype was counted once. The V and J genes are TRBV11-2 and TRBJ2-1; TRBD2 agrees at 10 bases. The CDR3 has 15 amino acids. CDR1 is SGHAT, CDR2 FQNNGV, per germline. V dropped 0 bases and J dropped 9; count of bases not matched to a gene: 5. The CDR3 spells CASSLEAGGLAEQFF. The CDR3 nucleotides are TGTGCCAGCAGCTTAGAAGCGGGGGGGCTGGCTGAGCAGTTCTTC.